This is a list of T cell receptor beta chains from one sample in a study of blood T cell repertoires in COVID-19. Using immunoSEQ multiplex PCR, the repertoire was profiled, and TCRdb retains in-frame clones only, with some absent. The sample includes a few hundred thousand clones, around 93% of them seen just once. What was sequenced was PBMCs or T cells enriched from blood (not recorded which). These TCRs come from a human donor in a cohort exposed to, infected with or recovered from COVID-19 (not recorded which). The donor label of this sample is uncertain. Each CDR3 is given with its conserved first and last residue.

CASSQAPLVDYGYTF,TRBV3-1/TRBV3-2
CASSQDLRETQETQYF,TRBV3-1/TRBV3-2
CASRNSINQPQHF,TRBV19
CASSLVAGQGYYNSPLHF,TRBV7-8
CAWSVSSAYQPQHF,TRBV30
CASSPTDYATGLGTDTQYF,TRBV27
CASSRQGQETQYF,TRBV12-3/TRBV12-4
CASTEGTGVAAEAFF,TRBV25-1
CASSFFLSGGYDTGELFF,TRBV7-9
CAWRGHLHQPQHF,TRBV30
CASSSSLGNTEAFF,TRBV7-2
CASSQEQAINEKLFF,TRBV4-2
CASSDPPSGGLADTQYF,TRBV9
CASSQDRRGVNTGELFF,TRBV14
CASSEEGDVLTF,TRBV25-1
CASRTGGTEAFF,TRBV6-5
CASRTTAPSYNEQFF,TRBV27
CASSPKQGVVYGYTF,TRBV18
CASSVAPTGPNTGELFF,TRBV9
CASSWGDYGYTF,TRBV28
CASSRQVNEKLFF,TRBV27
CASTPVSGVTYEQYF,TRBV11-2
CASSTDGDYGYTF,TRBV2
CASSLGGGAGTDTQYF,TRBV7-6
CATSRTGQETQYF,TRBV15
CAISRQGSGTEAFF,TRBV10-3
CASRTEQSWNSPLHF,TRBV5-8
CASSPGQGAKEQYF,TRBV7-2
CASSPSGSKPDYNEQFF,TRBV3-1/TRBV3-2
CASSGQGLNTGELFF,TRBV5-4
CASSIPGRYTEAFF,TRBV19
CASEPLDRNSPLHF,TRBV7-9
CASGLGTGPFNEKLFF,TRBV12-5
CATSDLSGSSYNEQFF,TRBV24-1
CASSQVGPRGGSEQFF,TRBV4-1
CASSLAGQSETQYF,TRBV5-1
CASRPRGGAGNTEAFF,TRBV19
CASSLTRPSGAGRQETQYF,TRBV7-3
CASSSLRDRPTEAFF,TRBV27
CASSVGTGAGEAFF,TRBV19